These T cell receptor beta chains were read from a single sample in a study of blood T cells in healthy people across ages. TCRdb ran MiXCR on the 5' RACE reads and lists one entry per CDR3 protein. The sample records 850,000 to 950,000 distinct CDR3 sequences, roughly 26% being singletons. The source material was blood. Receptors were obtained from a woman aged 80 or over in good health. Each CDR3 is given with its conserved first and last residue. The D gene is left open where the match is weak. A clone size is listed for some rows: how often the clone was seen (once, few, many), or a class if it is expanded.

D gene	J gene	V gene	clone size	CDR3 DNA	CDR3 protein
NA	TRBJ2-5	TRBV12-3/TRBV12-4	many	TGTGCCAGCAGTTCCGACGGTTTGTACCAAGAGACCCAGTACTTC	CASSSDGLYQETQYF
NA	TRBJ2-5	TRBV12-3/TRBV12-4	many	TGTGCCAGCAGTTTCCGGGGAGAAGAGACCCAGTACTTC	CASSFRGEETQYF
TRBD1	TRBJ2-1	TRBV20-1	many	TGCAGTGCTAGAGCGACGGCAGGGGGTTGGTACAATGAGCAGTTCTTC	CSARATAGGWYNEQFF
TRBD2	TRBJ2-3	TRBV28	NA	TGTGCCAGCAGTCAGCGGGGGCCAGGGGATACGCAGTATTTT	CASSQRGPGDTQYF
NA	TRBJ1-1	TRBV14	NA	TGTGCCAGCAGCCAAGTCCACGGAACACTTTCCACTGAAGCTTTCTTT	CASSQVHGTLSTEAFF
TRBD1	TRBJ1-6	TRBV3-1	many	TGTGCCAGCAGCCCTACAGGGGTGGATAATTCACCCCTCCACTTT	CASSPTGVDNSPLHF
NA	TRBJ1-6	TRBV5-4	NA	TGTGCCAGCAGCTTGGACGGGTATCGGGGAGCGAATTCACCCCTCCACTTT	CASSLDGYRGANSPLHF
TRBD1	TRBJ1-2	TRBV7-2	many	TGTGCCAGCAGCGCCTCCGGGACAGGGGGCGTCTATGGCTACACCTTC	CASSASGTGGVYGYTF
NA	TRBJ2-3	TRBV5-1	many	TGCGCCAGCAGCTTGGAAAAGGGCACAGATACGCAGTATTTT	CASSLEKGTDTQYF
NA	TRBJ2-5	TRBV6-2/TRBV6-3	many	TGTGCCAGCAGCGCCCCTTGGGAGACCCAGTACTTC	CASSAPWETQYF
NA	TRBJ1-6	TRBV7-2	many	TGTGCCAGCAGACCCGGGGGTATCTACAATTCACCCCTCCACTTT	CASRPGGIYNSPLHF
NA	TRBJ1-2	TRBV28	few	TGTGCCAGCAGCCTCACCCCCGACAGCTATGGCTACACCTTC	CASSLTPDSYGYTF
NA	TRBJ2-3	TRBV30	NA	TGTGCCTGGAGCGAGGGAACCGGCACAGATACGCGGTATTTT	CAWSEGTGTDTRYF
NA	TRBJ1-2	TRBV3-1	few	TGTGCCAGCAGCCAAGGTGGGGGGCGAGACACCTTC	CASSQGGGRDTF
NA	TRBJ1-4	TRBV6-2/TRBV6-3	NA	TGTGCCAGCAGCCCATATGAGGGCAGAAATGAAAAACTGTTTTTT	CASSPYEGRNEKLFF
NA	TRBJ2-3	TRBV20-1	NA	TGCAGTGCTAGAGATCTTGTAAACACATATACGCAGTATTTT	CSARDLVNTYTQYF
NA	TRBJ2-7	TRBV20-1	many	TGCAGTGCTAGTGTCCCCAAGGGACTCGTGGTGCGGTCCTACGAGCAGTACTTC	CSASVPKGLVVRSYEQYF
TRBD2	TRBJ2-3	TRBV6-2/TRBV6-3	many	TGTGCCAGCAGCCGCCCGACTAGCGGGGGGAAGAACACAGATACGCAGTATTTT	CASSRPTSGGKNTDTQYF
NA	TRBJ2-5	TRBV3-1	NA	TGTGCCAGCAGCCACCCGATCCGGCAGAGTAGGACCCAGTACTTC	CASSHPIRQSRTQYF
NA	TRBJ1-5	TRBV5-6	many	TGTGCCAGCAGCCGGGGACGGCACAATCAGCCCCAGCATTTT	CASSRGRHNQPQHF
TRBD2	TRBJ2-4	TRBV5-1	many	TGCGCCAGCAGCTCTAGCGGGGGCCCCCGAAACATTCAGTACTTC	CASSSSGGPRNIQYF
TRBD1	TRBJ1-5	TRBV6-2/TRBV6-3	few	TGTGCCAGCAGGCCCACAGGGGACGGCAATCAGCCCCAGCATTTT	CASRPTGDGNQPQHF
NA	TRBJ2-1	TRBV15	many	TGTGCCACCAGCGCCCCCTACAATGAGCAGTTCTTC	CATSAPYNEQFF
TRBD1	TRBJ1-5	TRBV7-6	many	TGTGCCAGCAGCTTAGTCGCGGGACAGGCAAGCAATCAGCCCCAGCATTTT	CASSLVAGQASNQPQHF
TRBD2	TRBJ2-3	TRBV3-1	NA	TGTGCCAGCAGCCAAGACCCTAGCGGGGCTAGCGCAGATACGCAGTATTTT	CASSQDPSGASADTQYF
TRBD1	TRBJ1-1	TRBV20-1	few	TGCAGTGCTACCGGCCAGGGGGCTGGGACTGAAGCTTTCTTT	CSATGQGAGTEAFF
NA	TRBJ2-4	TRBV11-2	many	TGTGCCAGCAGCTTAAGTCTGGGGGACATTCAGTACTTC	CASSLSLGDIQYF
NA	TRBJ1-1	TRBV3-1	few	TGTGCCAGCAGCCCACCAGAGGGAGTGAACACTGAAGCTTTCTTT	CASSPPEGVNTEAFF
NA	TRBJ1-2	TRBV12-3/TRBV12-4	NA	TGTGCCAGCAGTGGGCCCGGGAGTTCAACAAGGCTTTATGGCTACACCTTC	CASSGPGSSTRLYGYTF
NA	TRBJ1-2	TRBV4-3	many	TGCGCCAGCAGCCAAGAGGGGACCTTCTCCGGCTATGGCTACACCTTC	CASSQEGTFSGYGYTF
NA	TRBJ1-4	TRBV20-1	few	TGCAGTGCTAGAGGCCCGACACGAGGGATTAATGAAAAACTGTTTTTT	CSARGPTRGINEKLFF
TRBD1	TRBJ2-1	TRBV12-3/TRBV12-4	many	TGTGCCAGCAGCCTACAGGGGATCTACAATGAGCAGTTCTTC	CASSLQGIYNEQFF
TRBD2	TRBJ2-4	TRBV11-2	many	TGTGCCAGCAGCTTATCCTCGGGGGGGATAGCCAAAAACATTCAGTACTTC	CASSLSSGGIAKNIQYF
TRBD1	TRBJ2-1	TRBV4-1	many	TGCGCCAGCAGCCAGCCAGCCAAGGACAGGGGGAATGAGCAGTTCTTC	CASSQPAKDRGNEQFF
NA	TRBJ1-4	TRBV7-9	many	TGTGCCAGCAGCACCGCTCGACAGGCAGCAAAACTGTTTTTT	CASSTARQAAKLFF
TRBD1	TRBJ1-5	TRBV4-3	many	TGCGCCAGCAGCCAAAAGACAGGGGCTGGACAGCCCCAGCATTTT	CASSQKTGAGQPQHF
TRBD1	TRBJ1-1	TRBV4-3	few	TGCGCCAGCAGCCAAGTGGCAGGGGGCGGGTGGAACACTGAAGCTTTCTTT	CASSQVAGGGWNTEAFF
TRBD1	TRBJ1-5	TRBV27	NA	TGTGCCAGCAGCCGGGACAGGGAGTCTGGCAATCAGCCCCAGCATTTT	CASSRDRESGNQPQHF
TRBD1	TRBJ2-7	TRBV20-1	many	TGCAGTGTATCGAACGGACAGGGGTCTACCCCTCTCGAGCAGTACTTC	CSVSNGQGSTPLEQYF
NA	TRBJ2-5	TRBV11-2	NA	TGTGCCAGCAGCTCCCCAATGAAGTGGGAAGAGACCCAGTACTTC	CASSSPMKWEETQYF
NA	TRBJ1-2	TRBV6-6	NA	TGTGCCAGCAGTTTGGCGATGACAAGTAACTATGGCTACACCTTC	CASSLAMTSNYGYTF